This T cell receptor (beta chain) was recovered during a study of identical twins. Notes on the study in general: Out-of-frame alpha sequences common to twins were enriched for low generation probability. High-abundance cord blood beta clonotypes had fewer insertions; memory repertoires showed none.

Using its own MiXCR run on the 5' RACE reads, TCRdb lists one record per CDR3 protein. Altogether about 240,000 distinct CDR3 sequences are present, approximately 7.8% being singletons, with the ten largest covering around 5.4%. This clonotype was picked up a small number of times. Its specificity is not known. The V gene's germline CDR1 is MNHEY and CDR2 SVGAGI. J was trimmed by 0 bases and V by 2 bases; bases with no gene match: 5. This CDR3 contains 18 residues. A further study also used this sample, focusing on yellow fever vaccine responses in identical twins.

This TCR was sampled from a woman younger than 30 in good health. The genes are TRBV6-5 and TRBJ2-2, with 11 bases aligning to TRBD2. Sequencing input: CD8+ T cells sorted from blood. The CDR3 region has the DNA TGTGCCAGCAGTTACCAGACTAGCGGGGTCCCGAACACCGGGGAGCTGTTTTTT. Translation: CASSYQTSGVPNTGELFF.